Below are 5 T cell receptor beta chains sequenced from a single sample in a study of long-term antiretroviral therapy in people with HIV (dated by TCRdb to about 2022). Sequencing of the TRB variable region was done with the immunoSEQ hsTCRB v3.0 assay at survey level resolution. Drawn from immuneACCESS, this table holds only the in-frame rearrangements with V and J called that TCRdb kept. Clones are partly lost; checked studies trace under half to an unresolved V gene and leave the rest unexplained. In this sample the table shows 25,000 to 35,000 clones, roughly 95% of which occur a single time. 2% to 2.5% of the sample goes to the ten largest clones. Sequencing used unsorted PBMCs, obtained 6.6 years after starting antiretroviral therapy. These receptor sequences come from a man aged 25 to 40 with HIV.

This clone was found once. The chain links TRBV7-2 to TRBJ2-7; either TRBD1 or TRBD2 may fit D (5 bases each). The CDR3 covers 14 residues. V lost 2 bases and J lost 2, with 10 bases in between. Germline-derived CDR1 and CDR2 are SGHTA and FQGNSA. CDR3 in DNA: TGTGCCAGCAGCTTACGGGGCATTACCTACGAGCAGTACTTC. It specifies CASSLRGITYEQYF.

The chain combines TRBV2 with TRBJ1-1; no firm D call. V gave up 5 bases and J gave up 1 base, with 5 bases separating them. This CDR3 contains 12 residues. Germline V gene sequence: CDR1 SNHLY, CDR2 FYNNEI. Here the CDR3 reads CASSIQNTEAFF. CDR3 bases: TGTGCCAGCAGTATACAGAACACTGAAGCTTTCTTT.

The chain is built from TRBV9 and TRBJ1-1; D not certain. CDR3 length: 14 amino acids. V lost 0 bases to trimming and J lost 1 base, with 7 bases between them. CDR1 is SGDLS and CDR2 is YYNGEE in the germline V gene. CDR3 amino acids: CASSVGGPNTEAFF. As DNA, the CDR3 is TGTGCCAGCAGCGTAGGCGGGCCGAACACTGAAGCTTTCTTT.

The gene calls are TRBV5-6 and TRBJ2-2; D possibly matches TRBD1 or TRBD2 (5 bases each). The CDR3 runs to 14 residues. CDR1 SGHDT and CDR2 YYEEEE come from the germline V gene. V shed 4 bases and J shed 6 bases, with 13 bases lying between them. CDR3 protein: CASSLGAAAGELFF. Written as DNA, the CDR3 is TGTGCCAGCAGCCTCGGGGCAGCCGCCGGGGAGCTGTTTTTT.

The CDR3 is CASSQGSGSYNEQFF. DNA for the CDR3: TGCGCCAGCAGCCAGGGCTCCGGCTCCTACAATGAGCAGTTCTTC. The chain has TRBV4-1 and TRBJ2-1; D gene ambiguous. The CDR3 has 15 residues. CDR1 is MGHRA, CDR2 YSYEKL, per germline. V lost 3 bases to trimming and J lost 0 bases, with 9 bases between them.